Listed below are T cell receptor beta chains from one sample, sequenced in a study of neurological immune-mediated disorders. TCRdb analysed the 5' RACE reads with MiXCR anew, one entry per CDR3 protein. The table records approximately 74,000 distinct CDR3 sequences, about 9.4% of them present only once. The sequenced sample was PBMCs. Receptors originate from a man aged 50-60 years in good health. The CDR3 runs from the conserved cysteine through the conserved F or W. D genes are given only for firm matches. Expanded clones get a size class; other rows say once, few or many, or leave the size out.

length,size,J,D,V,DNA,CDR3
12,few,TRBJ1-5,-,TRBV2,TGTGCCAGCAGTGAAGCTCCCCGGCCCCAGCATTTT,CASSEAPRPQHF
15,many,TRBJ1-2,TRBD1,TRBV9,TGTGCCAGCAGCCTCGGAGACAGGGGCACCTATGGCTACACCTTC,CASSLGDRGTYGYTF
16,many,TRBJ2-3,-,TRBV5-1,TGCGCCAGCAGCTTGGAGCCAGGGAGGACGACAGATACGCAGTATTTT,CASSLEPGRTTDTQYF
17,many,TRBJ2-7,-,TRBV7-9,TGTGCCAGCAGCCTCGAGGGACTTTCATACAACTCCTACGAGCAGTACTTC,CASSLEGLSYNSYEQYF
16,many,TRBJ1-1,-,TRBV10-3,TGTGCCATCAGTGAAGGGGGACACGATACGAACACTGAAGCTTTCTTT,CAISEGGHDTNTEAFF
18,-,TRBJ2-4,TRBD1,TRBV7-9,TGTGCCAGCAGCTCCCCCGCTGGGACAGACCTAGCCAAAAACATTCAGTACTTC,CASSSPAGTDLAKNIQYF
14,many,TRBJ2-1,-,TRBV5-5,TGTGCCAGCAGCTGGGCAACGGCCCACAATGAGCAGTTCTTC,CASSWATAHNEQFF
15,many,TRBJ2-5,-,TRBV3-1,TGTGCCAGCAGCATCCGGACTACCGTACAAGAGACCCAGTACTTC,CASSIRTTVQETQYF
13,many,TRBJ1-2,-,TRBV5-1,TGCGCCAGCAGCTACGGAGATCCTGGGGGCTACACCTTC,CASSYGDPGGYTF
18,few,TRBJ2-6,TRBD1,TRBV12-3/TRBV12-4,TGTGCCAGCAGTCCCGCGGGACAGGGGGCATCTGGGGCCAACGTCCTGACTTTC,CASSPAGQGASGANVLTF
17,many,TRBJ1-1,-,TRBV5-1,TGCGCCAGCAGCTTGGATGCCGTGGGGCAGGGGAACACTGAAGCTTTCTTT,CASSLDAVGQGNTEAFF
12,many,TRBJ1-1,-,TRBV30,TGTGCCTGGGCCCCCTCGAACACTGAAGCTTTCTTT,CAWAPSNTEAFF
13,many,TRBJ1-2,TRBD1,TRBV28,TGTGCCAGCAGTTTGGGAGACAGGGGCGGCTACACCTTC,CASSLGDRGGYTF
15,many,TRBJ2-1,TRBD1,TRBV20-1,TGCAGTGCGGCGAGGACAGGGTCCTTACATGGTGAGCAGTTCTTC,CSAARTGSLHGEQFF
14,many,TRBJ1-2,-,TRBV6-5,TGTGCCAGCAGTTACTCGTTCGGACTTTATGGCTACACCTTC,CASSYSFGLYGYTF
14,few,TRBJ1-2,TRBD1,TRBV7-9,TGTGCCAGCAGCTCCGGACAGGGGGCTACTGGCTACACCTTC,CASSSGQGATGYTF
15,many,TRBJ2-7,-,TRBV28,TGTGCCAGCAACACCGGGAGCGACCCCTCCTACGAGCAGTACTTC,CASNTGSDPSYEQYF
11,many,TRBJ2-3,-,TRBV9,TGTGCCAGCAGCGTCGCAGATACGCAGTATTTT,CASSVADTQYF
15,many,TRBJ1-2,-,TRBV15,TGTGCCACCAGCAGAACGGGAAATCTTGCCTATGGCTACACCTTC,CATSRTGNLAYGYTF
13,many,TRBJ2-7,-,TRBV9,TGTGCCAGCAGCGGGGACATAGGCTACGAGCAGTACTTC,CASSGDIGYEQYF
14,many,TRBJ1-2,TRBD1,TRBV11-2,TGTGCCAGCAGCTCCGGACAGGGGGTCCATGGCTACACCTTC,CASSSGQGVHGYTF
14,many,TRBJ2-5,-,TRBV5-1,TGCGCCAGCAGCTTGGCGGACAGAGAAGAGACCCAGTACTTC,CASSLADREETQYF
17,many,TRBJ2-3,-,TRBV6-5,TGTGCCAGCAGTTACTACCTACAGGGGACTTCCACAGATACGCAGTATTTT,CASSYYLQGTSTDTQYF
15,many,TRBJ2-1,-,TRBV7-6,TGTGCCAGCAGCCCCGTTGGATTCAAGGGTAATGAGCAGTTCTTC,CASSPVGFKGNEQFF
15,many,TRBJ1-3,-,TRBV10-3,TGTGCCATCAGAGCCCAGGGAGGTACTGGAAACACCATATATTTT,CAIRAQGGTGNTIYF
14,many,TRBJ2-1,TRBD1,TRBV10-3,TGTGCCATCACCGACAGGGGTAATGTCGATGAGCAGTTCTTC,CAITDRGNVDEQFF
14,many,TRBJ2-7,-,TRBV4-1,TGCGCCAGCAGCTCCCGGGAGAAAACCTACGAGCAGTACTTC,CASSSREKTYEQYF
15,few,TRBJ2-1,TRBD2,TRBV4-3,TGCGCCAGCAGCCAAGTTGTAGCGGGAGGCAATGAGCAGTTCTTC,CASSQVVAGGNEQFF
13,many,TRBJ2-7,-,TRBV27,TGTGCCAGCAGTCCCGGAGTGGGCGCAAGGCAGTACTTC,CASSPGVGARQYF
12,many,TRBJ2-1,-,TRBV15,TGTGCCACCAGCAGACAGGAGAGTGAGCAGTTCTTC,CATSRQESEQFF
18,many,TRBJ2-6,-,TRBV5-1,TGCGCCAGCAGCTTATCCGGGACCTCCCTATCTGGGGCCAACGTCCTGACTTTC,CASSLSGTSLSGANVLTF
15,many,TRBJ2-7,-,TRBV4-1,TGCGCCAGCAGCCAAGAACCCCGAAACTCCTACGAGCAGTACTTC,CASSQEPRNSYEQYF
15,many,TRBJ2-1,-,TRBV5-5,TGTGCCAGCAGCTTCCCGGGGTCGGCGTACAATGAGCAGTTCTTC,CASSFPGSAYNEQFF
14,many,TRBJ2-5,-,TRBV29-1,TGCAGCGTTGAAGATCTGAGCCGAGCGGAGACCCAGTACTTC,CSVEDLSRAETQYF